The entry below gives a single T cell receptor beta chain sequence along with its context. This receptor's antigen is unknown. Base qualities were left out, and no much larger clone turns up one base away. The cohort was made up of 650 to 700 healthy bone marrow donors. At the time of sampling, every cohort member was nominally healthy, though immune exposures that went unrecorded were likely present. The donor was CMV seronegative and belonged to the group of 350 to 400 seronegative cohort members. Each donor provided a peripheral blood sample, and peripheral blood mononuclear cells were used for TCR beta sequencing. The Qiagen DNeasy Blood Extraction Kit was used to extract genomic DNA from the blood cell samples. The data originate from a study of cytomegalovirus exposure and HLA in healthy donors (dated by TCRdb to the late 2010s). With regard to the full study: An earlier analysis of approximately 590 of the donors reported roughly 270 Gb of sequence data and roughly 110 million unique TCR beta sequences from about 200 million T cells. Class I and class II HLA loci were covered by the typing at four-digit resolution. In the later analysis, no new phenotypic data were used to find candidate immune exposures; instead, reliance was placed on TCR beta sequences and their occurrence across donors. The aim of the study was to test whether cataloging public T cell receptors could identify signatures of past pathogen exposure. A later genetic analysis took genome-wide SNP genotypes for about 65% of the 666 donors and used that subset as a discovery cohort. The genetic ancestry cluster associated with self-reported Caucasian donors included 80% to 90% of the 398 genotyped donors. To predict cytomegalovirus infection status, the study combined high-throughput TCR immunosequencing, statistical association of individual TCRs with disease status, and machine learning. A later analysis re-examined previously published TCR beta repertoires from roughly 720 donors and added high-resolution HLA genotyping to investigate patterns of TCR occurrence. The number of typed donors differed by locus: roughly 629-640 for A, B, C, DRB1 and DQB1; approximately 520 for DQA1; over 600 for DPA1; and about 450 for DPB1. Among some 410 genotyped donors of the cohort, an average of approximately 240,000 unique TCR beta nucleotide sequences was sequenced per donor, of which about 19% were non-productive. Because of strong linkage in the cohort, roughly five DR-DQ haplotypes were treated as single units for association and clustering. In an earlier analysis of 587 of the donors, high-throughput TCR beta sequencing was used to judge whether each TCR beta V gene segment behaved as functional or pseudogenic. Donor age, sex, ethnicity and CMV serostatus were compiled alongside the repertoire data. An early release that covered 500 to 800 HLA-typed donors contained around 330 gigabases of sequencing data and tens of millions of unique TCR sequences. All discovery cohort repertoires had been generated using a single sequencing platform. The study used immunosequencing to profile the T cell repertoires of several hundred subjects and linked those repertoires to cytomegalovirus serostatus. A separate validation cohort of 100 to 150 different subjects was used in addition to the 666-subject first cohort. Study-wide conclusions, independent of this receptor: Immune exposure information for the cohort was limited to CMV serostatus. In an earlier analysis of around 600 of the donors, most TCR beta V segments were observed in productive rearrangements about 87% or about 30% of the time, broadly matching IMGT annotations. A later analysis reported that several top co-occurrence clusters appeared linked to parvovirus B19, influenza, CMV and Epstein-Barr virus. Specific HLA alleles were associated with 15,000 to 20,000 TCR beta sequences at a false discovery rate of 0.05 in a later analysis. A further reported finding was that TCR beta sequences accurately predicted the HLA-A and HLA-B alleles for most subjects in the first cohort. The cohort was sequenced for TCR beta chains only, and without alpha or paired-chain data the features that could be detected were limited. Because counts were too low, more than 15 rarely observed V segments, including chromosome 9 orphons, were left out of the earlier analysis of about 500 of the donors. An association between a missense DCLRE1C variant and V-gene and J-gene trimming of TCR beta chains was found in a later genetic analysis and replicated in an independent cohort. Most TCR sequences were observed very rarely across donors, whereas some public TCRs were present in many individuals. Strong co-occurrence of HLA alleles, especially DR and DQ, made assigning TCR associations to individual alleles difficult. The classifier was reported to diagnose cytomegalovirus status with high specificity and sensitivity in both the original cohort and the validation cohort. The sequencing pipeline was judged likely to have produced a cluster of highly shared sequence variants as a technical artifact. HLA typing was unavailable for some donors at each locus, so association tests used only the typed subset. In a later analysis, the rate of TCR association differed among HLA loci, with DRB1 alleles having the most associated TCRs and HLA-C alleles having the fewest. In a later analysis, most CMV-associated TCR beta chains were found to appear HLA-restricted, with HLA associations seemingly driven largely by CMV exposure. Correlated functional status among segregating V segments might reflect linkage disequilibrium, but an unknown experimental factor could not be ruled out. A later analysis found that HLA-associated TCR beta chains were more clonally expanded and had lower generation probabilities than equally common non-associated chains. Because the 87-base-pair reads could not distinguish some IMGT-functional V segments, including TRBV6-2 and TRBV6-3, those segments were excluded. Compared with the 666-donor mean, donors in an Asian-associated ancestry cluster had fewer N-insertions in productive TCRs, according to a later genetic analysis. The authors suggested that the approach could potentially be extended to other disease states and immunological phenotypes. The presence/absence analyses assumed that sequencing depth was roughly uniform across donors, and that assumption may not be true. In vitro tests confirmed that a few of the cytomegalovirus-associated TCR beta chains recognize cytomegalovirus antigens. The study gave a list of 150 to 200 TCR beta chains associated with cytomegalovirus.

Compared with germline, V lacks 7 bases and J lacks 3 bases; bases without a gene match: 6. The CDR3 covers 14 residues, taking in both the cysteine and the phenylalanine. Only the CDR3 DNA is retained, 42 bases long and in frame from the first base. Based on the germline V gene, the CDR1 and CDR2 sequences are WSHSY and SAAADI. Library preparation employed the immunoSEQ multiplex PCR assay. For the multiplex PCR, a mixture combining 60 forward primers for TCR Vbeta segments and 13 reverse primers for TCR Jbeta segments was used. The CDR3 region of rearranged TCR beta genes was amplified from genomic DNA with a multiplex PCR assay. The Illumina HiSeq System was used to sequence the amplified TCR beta libraries as 87-base-pair reads. The study's processing was this. A later analysis tallied 75 million to 95 million unique TCR beta chains across the approximately 670 repertoires, and some 10 million of those chains were shared by two or more donors. Raw reads were error-corrected and collapsed into unique sequences by a nearest-neighbor algorithm in which closely related sequences were merged to remove PCR and sequencing errors. To assign V, D and J gene segments, CDR3 sequences were aligned to IMGT reference sequences. Each retained sequence needed at least a six-nucleotide match to both a V gene segment and a J gene segment. Rearrangements were called productive when the CDR3 lacked stop codons and stayed in frame with V and J; all others were non-productive. CDR3 was defined according to IMGT convention as the region running from the second conserved V-encoded cysteine to the conserved J-encoded phenylalanine. The earlier analysis of about 590 of the donors excluded sequences that lacked an unambiguous match to a single V gene segment. An earlier analysis of a few hundred of the donors called V segments functional above 56.7% productive rearrangements and segregating when the between-donor standard deviation exceeded 5%. A statistical classification framework was built to diagnose cytomegalovirus status from the catalog of TCR beta chain sequences. In a later analysis, TCR nucleotide sequences were compared against IMGT/GENE-DB human TR gene sequences so that V and J genes could be assigned. In a later analysis, CDR3 sequences and most-parsimonious VDJ recombination scenarios were assigned using the TCRdist pipeline. In a later analysis, each TCR beta chain was defined by its CDR3 amino acid sequence together with its V-gene family, and reads without a unique V-gene family were excluded. In a later analysis, 500 to 650 highly shared, low-generation-probability nucleotide sequences were removed to address suspected cross-contamination and a sequencing artifact. A later analysis calculated a clonal expansion index for each public chain from normalized within-repertoire ranks of inferred template counts. Generation probabilities in a later analysis came from a VDJ recombination model fitted to out-of-frame rearrangements, and those results were checked against IGoR. Hypergeometric tests were used in a later analysis to score TCR-TCR, TCR-HLA and TCR-CMV co-occurrence, with a repertoire-size bias correction applied to the TCR pairs. To estimate false discovery rates, a later analysis permuted the HLA or CMV assignments 20 times. In a later analysis, co-occurring TCRs were grouped using DBSCAN, with TCRdist sequence similarity added in when clustering inside HLA-allele-positive subsets. Co-occurrence clustering excluded repertoires with fewer than 30,000 or more than 120,000 public chains, plus five with anomalous nucleotide sharing. The clones in this table, taken by TCRdb from immuneACCESS, are in-frame only. Not every clone is retained; where verified, under half of the shortfall comes from an unresolved V gene, and the cause of the rest is unknown. V and J calls and clone size are those listed in that table; D and trimming were worked out from the DNA. A total of 150,000 to 200,000 clones appear in this sample, roughly four fifths of them only once. Jointly, the top ten make up approximately 2% of the sample.

This chain joins TRBV10-2 to TRBJ1-1; 9 central bases correspond to TRBD1. The material sequenced was PBMCs. The TCR sequence derives from a woman aged 18-35 years in good health and CMV-seronegative. The nucleotide sequence reads TGCGCCAGCACTGCCGGGACAGGGTACACTGAAGCTTTCTTT. The resulting protein is CASTAGTGYTEAFF.